Presented here are 4 T cell receptor beta chains from one specimen sequenced in a study of neurological immune-mediated disorders. TCRdb passed the 5' RACE reads through MiXCR, listing each CDR3 protein once. The sample contains 25,000 to 30,000 distinct CDR3 sequences, about 12% of which appear only once. Sequencing was done on a sample of PBMCs. The source of these receptors is a woman in her sixties or seventies in good health.

This clonotype was picked up many times. The rearrangement uses TRBV5-1 and TRBJ2-7, with D maybe TRBD2 (5 bases). This CDR3 contains 13 residues. V lost 7 bases and J 2 bases, leaving 13 bases between the germline ends. CDR1 is SGHRS, CDR2 YFSETQ, per germline. This CDR3 reads CASSDGVTYEQYF. CDR3 sequence (DNA): TGCGCCAGCTCGGACGGGGTGACCTACGAGCAGTACTTC.

This clonotype was recorded only once. A junction boundary mismatches the germline segment, possibly from a read error. The V gene is TRBV10-3, the J gene TRBJ2-7; D is perhaps TRBD1 (5 bases). The CDR3 runs to 13 residues. CDR1 ENHRY and CDR2 SYGVKD come from the germline V gene. The CDR3 protein is CVIGPGHSYEQYF. In DNA, the CDR3 is TGTGTCATCGGGCCAGGACACTCCTACGAGCAGTACTTC.

This clonotype was observed at least ten times. The rearrangement links TRBV12-3 or TRBV12-4 to TRBJ2-2, with D possibly called TRBD1 or TRBD2 (5 bases each). V was trimmed by 6 bases and J by 2 bases, leaving 10 bases between them. This CDR3 has 14 amino acids. The CDR3 region is CASSPGANTGELFF. The CDR3 DNA reads TGTGCCAGCAGCCCCGGGGCCAACACCGGGGAGCTGTTTTTT.

V gene TRBV9 combines with J gene TRBJ1-2; D remains ambiguous. Germline assignment: CDR1 SGDLS and CDR2 YYNGEE. This CDR3 is 15 amino acids long. Trimming removed 4 bases at V and 8 bases at J, with 21 bases between. CDR3 DNA sequence: TGTGCCAGCAGCCCCTACTCCCTGGGCACGCGGGGCTACACCTTC. Its translation is CASSPYSLGTRGYTF.